The rows below give T cell receptor beta chains drawn from one sample of a study of shared clonotypes between healthy human individuals. Sequencing was performed with immunoSEQ multiplex PCR; in TCRdb, only in-frame clones are kept and a portion is missing. The sample lists 950,000 to 1,200,000 clones; roughly 77% were seen once. What was sequenced was memory CD4+ T cells from PBMCs. The receptors were gathered from a young man in good health. Some clones in this sample may be carry-over from other donors' samples. CDR3s include the opening cysteine and the closing phenylalanine or tryptophan. The D gene is left open where the match is weak. Not every row has a clone size; where given, it reads once, few, many or a size class.

D	size	V	J	DNA	CDR3
NA	few	TRBV29-1	TRBJ1-1	TGCAGCGTTGATGCGGGTTCTGAAGCTTTCTTT	CSVDAGSEAFF
NA	NA	TRBV18	TRBJ1-2	TGTGCCAGCTCACCTCCAACAGGGTACTATGGCTACACCTTC	CASSPPTGYYGYTF
NA	NA	TRBV6-6	TRBJ2-5	TGTGCCAGCAGTGCGGAGGGACAGTCAGAGACCCAGTACTTC	CASSAEGQSETQYF
TRBD1	NA	TRBV5-1	TRBJ1-1	TGCGCCAGCAGCATCGGACCAACGGGACAGGGTACCACTGAAGCTTTCTTT	CASSIGPTGQGTTEAFF
NA	NA	TRBV2	TRBJ2-7	TGTGCCAGCAGTTGGACATCCTACGAGCAGTACTTC	CASSWTSYEQYF
NA	NA	TRBV10-3	TRBJ2-5	TGTGCCATCAGTGAGCAGGGGGAGACCCAGTACTTC	CAISEQGETQYF
NA	NA	TRBV7-7	TRBJ2-2	TGTGCCAGCAGCTTACAACAGGGCGGTACCGGGGAGCTGTTTTTT	CASSLQQGGTGELFF
NA	NA	TRBV7-9	TRBJ2-5	TGTGCCAGCAGCTTAGCGAGGGAGACCCAGTACTTC	CASSLARETQYF
NA	NA	TRBV28	TRBJ1-1	TGTGCCAGCAGTTTCCGGGTTCGCTCGTGGGGTCAGAACACTGAAGCTTTCTTT	CASSFRVRSWGQNTEAFF
TRBD1	NA	TRBV11-2	TRBJ1-1	TGTGCCAGCAGCTGGCCCCGGGGGGGACTGACAGGGGATAACACTGAAGCTTTCTTT	CASSWPRGGLTGDNTEAFF
TRBD1	few	TRBV18	TRBJ2-7	TGTGCCAGCTCACCATCGCAGGGACAGGGAAGTGGAGAGCAGTACTTC	CASSPSQGQGSGEQYF
NA	few	TRBV7-2	TRBJ2-1	TGTGCCAGCAGCGAACTAGCCCCCTCCTACAATGAGCAGTTCTTC	CASSELAPSYNEQFF
TRBD1	once	TRBV5-1	TRBJ2-5	TGCGCCAGCAGCAGGGACAGTCAAGAGACCCAGTACTTC	CASSRDSQETQYF
NA	NA	TRBV7-9	TRBJ1-4	TGTGCCAGCAGCTTAACGGAAAAACTGTTTTTT	CASSLTEKLFF
NA	NA	TRBV5-8	TRBJ2-7	TGTGCCAGCAGCTTGGCCGGAAAGGGGGTTGTCTACGAGCAGTACTTC	CASSLAGKGVVYEQYF
NA	NA	TRBV30	TRBJ2-6	TGTGCCTGTGGAGGACAGTTGGGTGGGGCCAACGTCCTGACTTTC	CACGGQLGGANVLTF
NA	NA	TRBV7-2	TRBJ2-2	TGTGCCAGCAGCTTAGGGTTAGGGGAGCTGTTTTTT	CASSLGLGELFF
NA	NA	TRBV18	TRBJ2-2	TGTGCCAGCTCACTCAAGGCGAACACCGGGGAGCTGTTTTTT	CASSLKANTGELFF
TRBD2	once	TRBV5-1	TRBJ2-7	TGCGCCAGCAGCTGGCTAGCGGGAGTCCCCAACGAGCAGTACTTC	CASSWLAGVPNEQYF
NA	NA	TRBV29-1	TRBJ1-4	TGCAGCGGCCGCAGGGGTGCTAATGAAAAACTGTTTTTT	CSGRRGANEKLFF
NA	NA	TRBV12-5	TRBJ2-6	TGTGCTAGTGGTAGGGCATTAGGACAAAGTCGGGCCAACGTCCTGACTTTC	CASGRALGQSRANVLTF
NA	few	TRBV29-1	TRBJ2-3	TGCAGCGTCAACCCGACACGGCGAGATACGCAGTATTTT	CSVNPTRRDTQYF
NA	once	TRBV5-4	TRBJ2-3	TGTGCCAGCAGCTTGGCAGCAGGGAGCACAGATACGCAGTATTTT	CASSLAAGSTDTQYF
TRBD2	NA	TRBV10-3	TRBJ2-1	TGTGCCAGCGCCACCGGGACTACCTACAATGAGCAGTTCTTC	CASATGTTYNEQFF
TRBD1	once	TRBV5-4	TRBJ2-7	TGTGCCAGCAGCCGACTTATGGGACAGGGATACGGCGAGCAGTACTTC	CASSRLMGQGYGEQYF
TRBD1	NA	TRBV5-1	TRBJ2-7	TGCGCCAGCAGCTTGGTGGACAGGGATGGTAAGCAGTACTTC	CASSLVDRDGKQYF
NA	NA	TRBV7-6	TRBJ1-1	TGTGCCAGCAGCTTTCTGACAGGGAACACTGAAGCTTTCTTT	CASSFLTGNTEAFF
NA	NA	TRBV28	TRBJ2-3	TGTGCCAGCAGTGCCAAACAGGGAGATACGCAGTATTTT	CASSAKQGDTQYF
NA	NA	TRBV5-1	TRBJ2-7	TGCGCCAGCAGCTTGGGTGGGACGACCTACGAGCAGTACTTC	CASSLGGTTYEQYF
NA	NA	TRBV9	TRBJ2-2	TGTGCCAGCAGCGTAGGGCCGGGAATCACCGGGGAGCTGTTTTTT	CASSVGPGITGELFF
TRBD2	NA	TRBV4-1	TRBJ2-1	TGCGCCAGCAGCTCAGTCTCGGCTAGCGGATACAATGAGCAGTTCTTC	CASSSVSASGYNEQFF
NA	NA	TRBV5-4	TRBJ2-1	TGTGCCAGCAGCTCCGGATCCGGGACGGAGGAGCAGTTCTTC	CASSSGSGTEEQFF
NA	NA	TRBV7-9	TRBJ2-7	TGTGCCAGCAGCAGAAGGACAGCATCCTACGAGCAGTACTTC	CASSRRTASYEQYF
NA	NA	TRBV6-6	TRBJ1-2	TGTGCCAGCAGGACAGCCGAGACCCACTATGGCTACACCTTC	CASRTAETHYGYTF
NA	NA	TRBV28	TRBJ2-3	TGTGCCAGCAGTACACTAGCAGATACGCAGTATTTT	CASSTLADTQYF
TRBD1	NA	TRBV6-9	TRBJ2-4	TGTGCCAGCAGTTCCCAGGGCGACAGGGCATTAGCCAAAAACATTCAGTACTTC	CASSSQGDRALAKNIQYF
TRBD1	NA	TRBV7-2	TRBJ1-4	TGTGCCAGCAGCTTAGCCAGGGACAGGAATGAAAAACTGTTTTTT	CASSLARDRNEKLFF
NA	NA	TRBV9	TRBJ2-7	TGTGCCAGCAGCGTAGGGGGGGGCACCTCCTACGAGCAGTACTTC	CASSVGGGTSYEQYF
TRBD2	NA	TRBV6-1	TRBJ2-1	TGTGCCAGCAGTTCCGGACTAGCGGGAGGACATGAGCAGTTCTTC	CASSSGLAGGHEQFF
NA	NA	TRBV2	TRBJ1-2	TGTGCCAGCAGTGATCACCCTGGACAGAACTATGGCTACACCTTC	CASSDHPGQNYGYTF
NA	NA	TRBV7-9	TRBJ1-5	TGTGCCAGCAGCTTAGGAACAGGGTGGAGCAATCAGCCCCAGCATTTT	CASSLGTGWSNQPQHF
NA	NA	TRBV6-5	TRBJ1-2	TGTGCCAGCAGTCCCAGGGCATACTATGGCTACACCTTC	CASSPRAYYGYTF
NA	once	TRBV13	TRBJ2-1	TGTGCCAGCAGCTTAGCGGGGCTCTCGACCAATGAGCAGTTCTTC	CASSLAGLSTNEQFF
TRBD1	NA	TRBV14	TRBJ1-1	TGTGCCAGCAGCCCGGACAGGGTTTGGCGTGAAGCTTTCTTT	CASSPDRVWREAFF
TRBD2	NA	TRBV4-2	TRBJ2-1	TGTGCCAGCAGCCAAATACTAGCGGACTACAATGAGCAGTTCTTC	CASSQILADYNEQFF